This T cell receptor (beta chain) was profiled in a study of T-cell reconstitution after alpha-beta-depleted transplantation in children. Whole-study findings and limits: When one year had passed after transplant, most T-cell counts and diversity came from newly produced T cells. Roughly two months post-transplant, alpha-beta T cells reportedly originated from several hundred graft clones that had expanded. High day-60 TCRbeta diversity in some patients came from surviving recipient T cells and thymic progenitors.

On this clonotype itself: Antigen unknown.

Trimming cost V 0 bases and J 4 bases, with 15 bases left between them. The germline V gene has CDR1 LGHNA and CDR2 YNFKEQ. The CDR3 loop spans 16 amino acids. Preparing the TCRbeta library involved the use of unique molecular identifiers. TCRdb independently ran MiXCR on the PCR reads; one entry per CDR3 protein. The sample holds about 58,000 distinct CDR3 sequences, 44% seen once. Sample: PBMCs, mostly from graft donor cells, taken 360 days after TCRalphabeta/CD19-depleted stem cell transplant. The clonotype was recovered from a male patient between 5 and 17 years old who had a stem cell transplant for acute lymphoblastic leukemia, so the T cells may come from the graft donor. V is TRBV4-2 and J is TRBJ1-1, with TRBD1 as a possible D gene (6 bases). The CDR3 here is CASSQEGVGGPTEAFF. The DNA for the CDR3 is TGTGCCAGCAGCCAAGAGGGGGTAGGGGGGCCCACTGAAGCTTTCTTT.